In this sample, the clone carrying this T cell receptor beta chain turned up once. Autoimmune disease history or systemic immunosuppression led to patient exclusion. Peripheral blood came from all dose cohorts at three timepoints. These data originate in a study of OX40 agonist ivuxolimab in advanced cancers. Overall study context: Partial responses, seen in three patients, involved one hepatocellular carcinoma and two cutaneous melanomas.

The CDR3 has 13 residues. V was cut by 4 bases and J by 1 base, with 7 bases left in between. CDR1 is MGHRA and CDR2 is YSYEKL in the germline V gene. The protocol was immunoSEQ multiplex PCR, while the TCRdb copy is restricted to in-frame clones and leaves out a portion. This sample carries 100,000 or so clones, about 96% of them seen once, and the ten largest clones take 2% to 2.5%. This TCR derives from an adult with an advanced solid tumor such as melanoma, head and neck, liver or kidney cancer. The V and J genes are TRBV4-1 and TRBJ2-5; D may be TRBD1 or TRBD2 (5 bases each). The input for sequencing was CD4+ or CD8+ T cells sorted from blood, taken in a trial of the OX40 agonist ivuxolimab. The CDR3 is CASSPGTQETQYF. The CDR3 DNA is TGCGCCAGCAGCCCCGGGACCCAAGAGACCCAGTACTTC.